This T cell receptor (beta chain) was found in a study of blood T cell repertoires in COVID-19. Across the study: Some COVID-19 samples were acute and others convalescent; all came from the United States, Italy and Spain.

Per the original methods: From reference gene primer amplification, estimates of nucleated cell counts were derived. Sequencing was performed with immunoSEQ multiplex PCR; in TCRdb, only in-frame clones are kept and a portion is missing. V and J calls plus clone size are reproduced from that table; the DNA served to infer D and trimming. The repertoire includes 80,000 or so clones, approximately 85% of them detected once, and roughly 9.8% sits in the top ten. Trimming at V came to 3 bases and at J to 8 bases, leaving 8 bases not matched to a gene. The germline V gene has CDR1 WSHSY and CDR2 SAAADI. This CDR3 is 15 amino acids long.

The V and J genes are TRBV10-2 and TRBJ2-1; 9 bases align to TRBD1. The sample comprised peripheral blood. The receptor was isolated from a man aged 55 to 70 with COVID-19, enrolled during active disease. This chain's CDR3 is CASSDLGQGRYEQFF. The CDR3 nucleotides read TGCGCCAGCAGTGATTTGGGACAGGGAAGGTATGAGCAGTTCTTC.